This TCR beta chain emerged from a study of T cell responses to AZD1222 COVID-19 vaccine. Study-level results: Two AZD1222 administrations were followed by greater Spike-specific TCR breadth and depth.

Libraries were prepared by immunoSEQ multiplex PCR; TCRdb keeps only in-frame clonotypes and omits some of them. The table records about 110,000 clones, about 91% of them present only once. From germline, CDR1 is SGHVS and CDR2 FNYEAQ. The CDR3 runs to 17 residues. V gave up 0 bases and J gave up 7 bases; unmatched junction bases: 6. As regards this clone: The antigen remains unidentified.

The V and J genes are TRBV7-6 and TRBJ2-2, with TRBD1 matching 12 bases. This sequence originates from an adult in good health. The sequencing used peripheral blood, collected on day 0 of AZD1222 vaccination. The DNA of the CDR3 is TGTGCCAGCAGCTTAGCGCTGGGACAGGGGGCAGTCGGGGAGCTGTTTTTT. Translation gives CASSLALGQGAVGELFF.